This entry is about one T cell receptor (beta chain). The antigen is undetermined. These data belong to a study of T cell repertoires in cytomegalovirus infection. Study summary: Selection of CMV epitopes for the study included recently identified HLA-C-restricted and well-studied HLA-B-restricted ones. Public signatures in TCR beta pointed to CMV infection and matching HLA type. Study-level results: HLA-C-restricted CMV-specific TCR beta clonotypes prevailed in the ex vivo response. Of the TCR beta families, the public ones yielded a cumulative frequency that identified carriers of CMV plus the relevant HLA.

From the reads, TCRdb called clonotypes with MiXCR, one entry per CDR3 protein. The table has about half a million distinct CDR3 sequences, 30% to 40% seen once. Specimen: cultured PBMCs, collected from culture after CMV antigen stimulation. The receptor was derived from a human donor in good health (CMV status not recorded). Some clones in this sample may be carry-over from other donors' samples.

DNA for the CDR3: TGTGCCAGCAGAAATTCCGGTACGCAGTATTTT. Translation: CASRNSGTQYF. V gene TRBV11-2 combines with J gene TRBJ2-3, with unresolved D. Germline V gives CDR1 SGHAT, CDR2 FQNNGV. CDR3 length: 11 residues. Trimming took off 6 bases at V and 8 bases at J, with 9 bases between the two ends. Filled out from reference TRBV11-2 and TRBJ2-3, the complete variable domain reads EAGVAQSPRYKIIEKRQSVAFWCNPISGHATLYWYQQILGQGPKLLIQFQNNGVVDDSQLPKDRFSAERLKGVDSTLKIQPAKLEDSAVYLCASRNSGTQYFGPGTRLTVL.